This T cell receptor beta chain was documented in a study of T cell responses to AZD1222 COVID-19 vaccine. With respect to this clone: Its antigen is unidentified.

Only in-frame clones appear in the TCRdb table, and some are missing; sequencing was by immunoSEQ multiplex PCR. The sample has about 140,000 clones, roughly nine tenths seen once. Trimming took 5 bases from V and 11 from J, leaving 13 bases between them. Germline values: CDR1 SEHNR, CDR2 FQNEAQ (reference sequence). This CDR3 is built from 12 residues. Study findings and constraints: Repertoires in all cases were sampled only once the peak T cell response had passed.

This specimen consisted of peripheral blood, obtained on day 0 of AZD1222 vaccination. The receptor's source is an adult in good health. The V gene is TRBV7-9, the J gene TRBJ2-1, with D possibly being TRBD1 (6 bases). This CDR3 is CASSLTQGKQFF. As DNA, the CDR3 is TGTGCCAGCAGCCTCACTCAGGGGAAGCAGTTCTTC.